This T cell receptor (beta chain) was sequenced during a study of blood T cell repertoires in COVID-19. Participants were placed into cohorts based on the clinical history they reported. All recovered Cohort 3 donors got two negative PCRs, got clearance, or saw symptom resolution. V shed 5 bases and J 2 bases; nucleotides not matched to a gene: 10. The CDR3 has 16 amino acids. Germline CDR1 reads LNHDA; CDR2 reads SQIVND (reference sequence). Original data processing: Cell counts per sample came from amplifying reference gene primers. Assay: immunoSEQ multiplex PCR; the TCRdb copy retains only in-frame clones and omits some. D and trimming come from the DNA, and the V and J calls and clone size come from that table. The sample carries 250,000 to 400,000 clones, approximately 88% recorded once.

This sequence joins TRBV19 and TRBJ2-7; 9 nucleotides agree with TRBD2. The specimen was PBMCs or T cells enriched from blood (not recorded which). This receptor was obtained from a man in his sixties who had recovered from COVID-19. In DNA form, the CDR3 reads TGTGCCAGTAGTCCCAAGGCGGGAGGGCCAACCTACGAGCAGTACTTC. Translation: CASSPKAGGPTYEQYF.